The T cell receptor beta chain under discussion was sequenced for a study of cytotoxic CD8 clonotypes in ibrutinib-treated CLL. Background on the study: Among responders, roughly 24 were partial and 2 complete; after median roughly 68 months, around 15 stayed remitted and roughly 12 progressed.

Assay: immunoSEQ multiplex PCR; the TCRdb copy retains only in-frame clones and omits some. The sample shows under 200,000 clones, more than 75% of them seen only once. This clone was counted between two and nine times. CDR1 is LNHNV and CDR2 is YYDKDF in the germline V gene (reference sequence). V lost 5 bases to trimming and J lost 2 bases; unmatched junction nucleotides: 8. The CDR3 consists of 15 residues. The sequenced sample was PBMCs, obtained after 12 months of ibrutinib treatment. The TCR comes from a human donor with chronic lymphocytic leukemia. The chain uses TRBV15 and TRBJ2-7; 8 nucleotides agree with TRBD2. CDR3 amino acids: CATSSVTSGPYEQYF. The CDR3 DNA sequence: TGTGCCACCAGCTCAGTTACTAGCGGTCCCTACGAGCAGTACTTC.